This T cell receptor beta chain was sequenced in a study of early T cells in non-severe SARS-CoV-2 infection. Study-wide background: Chains were unpaired, as sequencing was done on bulk RNA from unsorted whole blood.

Study findings and constraints: The matching step, a VDJdb search, favored anti-spike CD8 responses and missed private and CD4 specificities.

Each single cDNA molecule received a unique molecular identifier. TCRdb reprocessed the 5' RACE reads with MiXCR, giving one entry per CDR3 protein. The sample has 65,000 to 85,000 distinct CDR3 sequences, under 14% seen once. This clonotype showed up many times. As yet, its antigen is unknown. This TCR came from an adult who was a healthcare worker with PCR-confirmed SARS-CoV-2 infection or an uninfected control (not recorded which). The source material was whole blood.

CDR3 DNA: TGTGCTAGTGGTCCACCCGACTTAGGGGCTTTCTTT. Its translation: CASGPPDLGAFF. The chain links TRBV12-5 to TRBJ1-1; D unresolved. The CDR3 sequence is 12 residues long. The germline CDR1 and CDR2 sequences are LGHNT and FRNRAP. Between the trimmed V and J ends, which lost 5 bases and 11 bases, there was a span of 15 bases.